The clone carrying this T cell receptor (beta chain) occurred many times. The entry originates in a study of CD8+CD57+ T cells in acquired aplastic anemia. Patients chosen for sequencing had CD8+CD57+ cells that had expanded, as shown by flow cytometry. There was no therapy given to any patient before the blood sampling took place. The template for TCR beta VDJ and CDR3 sequence profiling was genomic DNA. TCRdb called the reads again in MiXCR, with one record for every CDR3 protein. The table shows around 430,000 distinct CDR3 sequences, with roughly 34% occurring only once. The J segment lost 1 base and the V segment lost 4 bases, leaving 3 bases of the junction unmatched. Germline assignment: CDR1 SGHTA and CDR2 FQGNSA. This CDR3 is 15 amino acids long.

Sequencing was performed on sorted CD4+, CD8+, or CD8+CD57+ T cells (not recorded which) from PBMCs. This TCR derives from a human donor with aplastic anemia. The chain links TRBV7-2 to TRBJ1-3; 8 bases fit TRBD1. CDR3 sequence reads: CASSYNRGSGNTIYF. CDR3 DNA: TGTGCCAGCAGCTATAACAGGGGGTCTGGAAACACCATATATTTT.